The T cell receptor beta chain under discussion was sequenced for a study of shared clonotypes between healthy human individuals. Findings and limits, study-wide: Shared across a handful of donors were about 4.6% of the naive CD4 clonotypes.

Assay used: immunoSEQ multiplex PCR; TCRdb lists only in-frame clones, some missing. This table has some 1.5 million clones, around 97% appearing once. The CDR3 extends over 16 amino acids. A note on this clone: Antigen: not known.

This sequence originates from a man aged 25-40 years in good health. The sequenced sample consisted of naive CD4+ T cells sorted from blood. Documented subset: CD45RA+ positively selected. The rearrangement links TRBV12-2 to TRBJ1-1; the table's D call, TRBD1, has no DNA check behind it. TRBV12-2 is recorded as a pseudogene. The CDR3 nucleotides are TGTGCAAGTCGCTTACTCCAAGAGACAGTGAACACTGAAGCTTTCTTT. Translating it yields CASRLLQETVNTEAFF.